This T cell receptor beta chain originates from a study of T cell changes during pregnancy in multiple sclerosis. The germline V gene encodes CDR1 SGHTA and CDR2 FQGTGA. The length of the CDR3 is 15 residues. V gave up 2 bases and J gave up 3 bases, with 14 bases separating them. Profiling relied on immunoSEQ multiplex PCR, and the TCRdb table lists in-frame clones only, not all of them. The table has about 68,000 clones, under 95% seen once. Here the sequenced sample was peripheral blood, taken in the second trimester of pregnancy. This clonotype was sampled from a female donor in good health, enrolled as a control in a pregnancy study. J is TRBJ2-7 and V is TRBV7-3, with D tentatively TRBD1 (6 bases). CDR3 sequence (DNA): TGTGCCAGCAGCTTAGGGGCAGGGGAGCACTACGAGCAGTACTTC. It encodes CASSLGAGEHYEQYF.